The source of this T cell receptor (beta chain) is a study of control samples from healthy donors and cancer patients. Assay used: immunoSEQ multiplex PCR; TCRdb lists only in-frame clones, some missing. The table shows hundreds of thousands of clones, with over 75% occurring only once. V was pared by 5 bases and J by 1 base, with 2 bases of the junction left unmatched. CDR1 SGHTA and CDR2 FQGNSA come from the germline V gene. This CDR3 comprises 15 residues. The TCR originated in a man aged 35-49 years with head and neck cancer. The chain carries TRBV7-2 and TRBJ1-5; 10 positions agree with TRBD1. The source material was PBMCs. CDR3 protein: CASSGQGESNQPQHF. The CDR3 coding sequence is TGTGCCAGCAGCGGACAGGGGGAGAGCAATCAGCCCCAGCATTTT.